A selection of T cell receptor beta chains follows, all from one sample in a study of siplizumab effects on memory and regulatory T cells. Data came from immunoSEQ multiplex PCR; TCRdb stores just in-frame clones and leaves some out. The data show about 56,000 clones, just over 95% seen once. What was sequenced was naive CD8+ T cells sorted from blood. The receptors were gathered from a human donor in good health. The CDR3 runs from the conserved cysteine through the conserved F or W. Each record gives: clone size, J gene, V gene, D gene, CDR3 DNA, CDR3 protein. A D gene is named only where the DNA matches it firmly. A row's size may be missing; if present it is once, few, many or a size class.

abundance: -
j_gene: TRBJ2-7
v_gene: TRBV27
d_gene: TRBD2
CDR3nt: TGTGCCAGCAGTCTTGCGGGAGTTGAATCCGAGCAGTACTTC
CDR3aa: CASSLAGVESEQYF

abundance: once
j_gene: TRBJ2-1
v_gene: TRBV28
d_gene: TRBD1
CDR3nt: TGTGCCACCTCTAGTCCCAAAAATATGCCGGGACAGGGCTACAATGAGCAGTTCTTC
CDR3aa: CATSSPKNMPGQGYNEQFF

abundance: -
j_gene: TRBJ2-7
v_gene: TRBV6-5
d_gene: TRBD1
CDR3nt: TGTGCCGCAGGGACAGGGCCTTACGAGCAGTACTTC
CDR3aa: CAAGTGPYEQYF

abundance: -
j_gene: TRBJ2-3
v_gene: TRBV10-3
d_gene: TRBD1
CDR3nt: TGTGCCATCAGTGAGTCGGAACAGGGACAGGAGGAAGAGAACACAGATACGCAGTATTTT
CDR3aa: CAISESEQGQEEENTDTQYF

abundance: -
j_gene: TRBJ2-1
v_gene: TRBV7-9
d_gene: TRBD2
CDR3nt: TGTGCCAGCAGTCCTGGGGGGGTATACAATGAGCAGTTCTTC
CDR3aa: CASSPGGVYNEQFF

abundance: -
j_gene: TRBJ2-2
v_gene: TRBV7-9
d_gene: -
CDR3nt: TGTGCCAGCAGCTCATCTAGCACGGAGCTGTTTTTT
CDR3aa: CASSSSSTELFF

abundance: -
j_gene: TRBJ2-3
v_gene: TRBV7-3
d_gene: -
CDR3nt: TGTGCCAGCAGCGAGATGGGAGGACACACAGATACGCAGTATTTT
CDR3aa: CASSEMGGHTDTQYF

abundance: once
j_gene: TRBJ2-1
v_gene: TRBV19
d_gene: TRBD2
CDR3nt: TGTGCCAGTAGTCCAGGGACTAGCGGCTACAATGAGCAGTTCTTC
CDR3aa: CASSPGTSGYNEQFF

abundance: -
j_gene: TRBJ2-2
v_gene: TRBV9
d_gene: -
CDR3nt: TGTGCCAGCAGCTGGGAGGTTTCGAACACCGGGGAGCTGTTTTTT
CDR3aa: CASSWEVSNTGELFF

abundance: -
j_gene: TRBJ2-5
v_gene: TRBV10-2
d_gene: -
CDR3nt: TGCGCCAGCAGTGAGTCGAAGCGGCCCCAGGAGACCCAGTACTTC
CDR3aa: CASSESKRPQETQYF

abundance: -
j_gene: TRBJ2-7
v_gene: TRBV21-1
d_gene: -
CDR3nt: TGTGCCAGCAGCAAGGGCAGGGAAGCCTACGAGCAGTACTTC
CDR3aa: CASSKGREAYEQYF

abundance: -
j_gene: TRBJ2-1
v_gene: TRBV5-6
d_gene: -
CDR3nt: TGTGCCAGCAGCTTGAGTTTACCGAGCAATGAGCAGTTCTTC
CDR3aa: CASSLSLPSNEQFF

abundance: -
j_gene: TRBJ2-1
v_gene: TRBV27
d_gene: TRBD2
CDR3nt: TGTGCCAGCAGGGTACTAGCGGGAGGTTACAATGAGCAGTTCTTC
CDR3aa: CASRVLAGGYNEQFF

abundance: -
j_gene: TRBJ2-7
v_gene: TRBV27
d_gene: -
CDR3nt: TGTGCCAGCAGTTTACTAGCCTCCCACTCCTACGAGCAGTACTTC
CDR3aa: CASSLLASHSYEQYF

abundance: once
j_gene: TRBJ1-1
v_gene: TRBV7-9
d_gene: -
CDR3nt: TGTGCCAGCAGCCGGGAGAACACTGAAGCTTTCTTT
CDR3aa: CASSRENTEAFF

abundance: -
j_gene: TRBJ2-7
v_gene: TRBV6-5
d_gene: -
CDR3nt: TGTGCCAGCAGTCCCGACATCCGCCTTACCTACGAGCAGTACTTC
CDR3aa: CASSPDIRLTYEQYF

abundance: -
j_gene: TRBJ2-5
v_gene: TRBV30
d_gene: -
CDR3nt: TGTGCCTGGAGTGGGGGCTCAGAGACCCAGTACTTC
CDR3aa: CAWSGGSETQYF

abundance: -
j_gene: TRBJ2-1
v_gene: TRBV7-9
d_gene: TRBD1
CDR3nt: TGTGCCAGCAGCTTACCCTGGACAGGGGCGGCGTTCTTC
CDR3aa: CASSLPWTGAAFF

abundance: -
j_gene: TRBJ2-2
v_gene: TRBV9
d_gene: -
CDR3nt: TGTGCCAGCAGCGAGGGCACCGGGGAGCTGTTTTTT
CDR3aa: CASSEGTGELFF

abundance: -
j_gene: TRBJ1-5
v_gene: TRBV19
d_gene: -
CDR3nt: TGTGCCAGTAGTATTATGGATAATCAGCCCCAGCATTTT
CDR3aa: CASSIMDNQPQHF

abundance: -
j_gene: TRBJ2-1
v_gene: TRBV29-1
d_gene: -
CDR3nt: TGCAGCGTTGAAGACGCCCCAGCCGCCAGCTCCTACAATGAGCAGTTCTTC
CDR3aa: CSVEDAPAASSYNEQFF

abundance: -
j_gene: TRBJ2-3
v_gene: TRBV10-1
d_gene: -
CDR3nt: TGCGCCAGCAGTGACGGTAGCGGCTACCAGGTCCCAGATACGCAGTATTTT
CDR3aa: CASSDGSGYQVPDTQYF

abundance: -
j_gene: TRBJ2-7
v_gene: TRBV10-3
d_gene: -
CDR3nt: TGTGCCATCAGTCCGGGACATGAAGTGGACGAGCAGTACTTC
CDR3aa: CAISPGHEVDEQYF

abundance: once
j_gene: TRBJ2-5
v_gene: TRBV4-1
d_gene: -
CDR3nt: TGCGCCAGCAGCCAAGTGCCGGGACACCTAAACCAAGAGACCCAGTACTTC
CDR3aa: CASSQVPGHLNQETQYF

abundance: -
j_gene: TRBJ2-7
v_gene: TRBV7-6
d_gene: -
CDR3nt: TGTGCCAGCAGCTTAGGTACAGGGTCCTACGAGCAGTACTTC
CDR3aa: CASSLGTGSYEQYF

abundance: -
j_gene: TRBJ2-5
v_gene: TRBV6-5
d_gene: -
CDR3nt: TGTGCCAGCAGTTACGGCGGGCGGGAGACCCAGTACTTC
CDR3aa: CASSYGGRETQYF

abundance: -
j_gene: TRBJ1-5
v_gene: TRBV7-8
d_gene: -
CDR3nt: TGTGCCAGCTCCCTCGGGGCAGCTTACAATCAGCCCCAGCATTTT
CDR3aa: CASSLGAAYNQPQHF

abundance: once
j_gene: TRBJ2-3
v_gene: TRBV7-9
d_gene: -
CDR3nt: TGTGCCAGCAGCTTAGATCTCGAGGATACGCAGTATTTT
CDR3aa: CASSLDLEDTQYF

abundance: -
j_gene: TRBJ1-5
v_gene: TRBV2
d_gene: -
CDR3nt: TGTGCCAGCAGGGGGTATGGACAGTTGAGCAATCAGCCCCAGCATTTT
CDR3aa: CASRGYGQLSNQPQHF

abundance: -
j_gene: TRBJ2-1
v_gene: TRBV30
d_gene: -
CDR3nt: TGTGCCTGGAGTCCAGAGGCGGCTAATCTTGAGCAGTTCTTC
CDR3aa: CAWSPEAANLEQFF

abundance: -
j_gene: TRBJ1-1
v_gene: TRBV15
d_gene: -
CDR3nt: TGTGCCACCAGTGAGGGGACGAAAGCTTTCTTT
CDR3aa: CATSEGTKAFF

abundance: -
j_gene: TRBJ2-2
v_gene: TRBV4-3
d_gene: -
CDR3nt: TGCGCCAGCAGCCAAGGAGGGGCCACCGGGGAGCTGTTTTTT
CDR3aa: CASSQGGATGELFF

abundance: -
j_gene: TRBJ1-1
v_gene: TRBV9
d_gene: TRBD1
CDR3nt: TGTGCCAGCAGTGAAACAGGGGGCGTCACTGAAGCTTTCTTT
CDR3aa: CASSETGGVTEAFF

abundance: -
j_gene: TRBJ2-1
v_gene: TRBV28
d_gene: TRBD2
CDR3nt: TGTGCCAGCAAGCTAGCGGGGTGGTATGAGCAGTTCTTC
CDR3aa: CASKLAGWYEQFF

abundance: once
j_gene: TRBJ2-7
v_gene: TRBV7-9
d_gene: TRBD1
CDR3nt: TGTGCCAGCAGCTTAGTTTCCTCCGGGACAGGGGCCTACGAGCAGTACTTC
CDR3aa: CASSLVSSGTGAYEQYF

abundance: -
j_gene: TRBJ2-7
v_gene: TRBV4-1
d_gene: TRBD2
CDR3nt: TGCGCCAGCAGCCACCCCTTAGCGGGAGGTAACTACGAGCAGTACTTC
CDR3aa: CASSHPLAGGNYEQYF

abundance: -
j_gene: TRBJ2-1
v_gene: TRBV9
d_gene: TRBD2
CDR3nt: TGTGCCAGCAGCGCCACCCTAGCGGGAGTTACAGATGAGCAGTTCTTC
CDR3aa: CASSATLAGVTDEQFF

abundance: -
j_gene: TRBJ2-7
v_gene: TRBV7-9
d_gene: -
CDR3nt: TGTGCCAGCAGCTTGGCCTCTCCCAACGAGCAGTACTTC
CDR3aa: CASSLASPNEQYF

abundance: -
j_gene: TRBJ2-1
v_gene: TRBV6-6
d_gene: TRBD1
CDR3nt: TGTGCCAGCGGACAGGGCTCCTACAATGAGCAGTTCTTC
CDR3aa: CASGQGSYNEQFF

abundance: -
j_gene: TRBJ2-3
v_gene: TRBV15
d_gene: TRBD2
CDR3nt: TGTGCCACCAGCAGAGATCCTGTAGCGGGAGGGTTTGGAGATACGCAGTATTTT
CDR3aa: CATSRDPVAGGFGDTQYF

abundance: -
j_gene: TRBJ1-1
v_gene: TRBV5-6
d_gene: -
CDR3nt: TGTGCCAGCAGCTCAGTCGGGACCGTGAACACTGAAGCTTTCTTT
CDR3aa: CASSSVGTVNTEAFF

abundance: -
j_gene: TRBJ2-1
v_gene: TRBV11-3
d_gene: TRBD2
CDR3nt: TGTGCCAGCAGCTTAGACGATGGGACTAGACCTTACAATGAGCAGTTCTTC
CDR3aa: CASSLDDGTRPYNEQFF

abundance: -
j_gene: TRBJ1-1
v_gene: TRBV6-5
d_gene: -
CDR3nt: TGTGCCAGCAGTCTAGCCTCCGGGACATCTGAAGCTTTCTTT
CDR3aa: CASSLASGTSEAFF

abundance: -
j_gene: TRBJ2-5
v_gene: TRBV5-8
d_gene: -
CDR3nt: TGTGCCAGCAGCGGTAACTTGGACAGCCTCCAAGAGACCCAGTACTTC
CDR3aa: CASSGNLDSLQETQYF

abundance: -
j_gene: TRBJ2-6
v_gene: TRBV7-9
d_gene: -
CDR3nt: TGTGCCAGCAGCTTAGGGCCCCAAAACGTCCTGACTTTC
CDR3aa: CASSLGPQNVLTF

abundance: -
j_gene: TRBJ1-2
v_gene: TRBV11-3
d_gene: -
CDR3nt: TGTGCCAGCAGCTTAGCGAAGGACGGAGACTATGGCTACACCTTC
CDR3aa: CASSLAKDGDYGYTF

abundance: -
j_gene: TRBJ1-1
v_gene: TRBV13
d_gene: TRBD1
CDR3nt: TGTGCCAGCAGCTACACAGGGGAGAGGGAAGCTTTCTTT
CDR3aa: CASSYTGEREAFF

abundance: -
j_gene: TRBJ2-1
v_gene: TRBV4-1
d_gene: -
CDR3nt: TGCGCCAGCAGCCAAGCTCCGCAGGGGCGGGGCACCTACAATGAGCAGTTCTTC
CDR3aa: CASSQAPQGRGTYNEQFF

abundance: -
j_gene: TRBJ2-7
v_gene: TRBV6-5
d_gene: -
CDR3nt: TGTGCCAGCAGTTACGACAGATCCTACGAGCAGTACTTC
CDR3aa: CASSYDRSYEQYF

abundance: -
j_gene: TRBJ2-2
v_gene: TRBV7-3
d_gene: TRBD1
CDR3nt: TGTGCCAGCAGCGTGACAGGGCGGGCCGGGGAGCTGTTTTTT
CDR3aa: CASSVTGRAGELFF

abundance: -
j_gene: TRBJ2-1
v_gene: TRBV9
d_gene: TRBD1
CDR3nt: TGTGCCAGCAGCGCCCAGACAGGGTCTATGACCTACAATGAGCAGTTCTTC
CDR3aa: CASSAQTGSMTYNEQFF